This paragraph covers one T cell receptor beta chain sequence. Its antigen is still unknown. There are no base qualities to consult, and no much larger clone falls within one base. This entry comes from a study of T cells in localized non-small cell lung cancer (dated by TCRdb to 2019 to 2021). Some background on the complete study: The study examined T cell repertoires in roughly 240 patients with early-stage NSCLC and compared tumors with uninvolved tumor-adjacent lungs. The cohort was made up of 200 to 250 treatment-naive NSCLC patients whose localized lung tumors had been resected. A mean age of about 66 years was recorded for the NSCLC patients, of whom roughly 130 were male and 85 to 110 were female.

The immunoSEQ Assay was used to sequence TCR beta CDR3 regions from DNA. In the authors' own workflow: To compute T cell density, TCR beta template counts were normalized to usable DNA, which was estimated by amplifying housekeeping genes. The preseqR package was used to estimate richness by extrapolating to 400,000 templates for PBMC samples and to 120,000 templates for tissue samples. Clonality was taken to be one minus Pielou's evenness. Tissue-enriched TCRs were identified by differential abundance testing using productive amino-acid clonotypes, minimum total count 5 and alpha 0.1. The Jaccard Index and the Morisita Overlap Index were used to measure how much the repertoires overlapped between compartments. GLIPH grouped TCR beta CDR3s together with public tetramer-defined viral CDR3s, and a viral motif had to include at least three viral sequences and show V-gene enrichment. Sourced from immuneACCESS, this table was stored by TCRdb with only in-frame sequences that have V and J called. A share of the clones is absent; for the studies checked, an unresolved V gene accounts for under half, and the remainder has no known explanation. V, J and clone size are taken as reported in that table, and D and trimming were inferred from the DNA itself. In this sample the table shows under 50,000 clones, roughly 88% of which occur a single time. Of the sample, around 6% is held by the ten largest clones.

At diagnosis, tumor, uninvolved tumor-adjacent lung and peripheral blood were collected and then preserved as a mix of FFPE and fresh-frozen material. For TCR repertoire profiling, blood samples were analyzed in the form of peripheral blood mononuclear cells. On the study overall, not on this receptor specifically: Uninvolved tumor-adjacent lung showed the highest T cell clonality, higher than tumor, which suggests more focused antigenic responses in the adjacent lung. Because multi-region tumor sequencing was not performed, intratumor heterogeneity could not be ruled out. Higher T cell density in blood was associated with longer overall survival, whereas higher clonality in adjacent lung was associated with shorter survival. Of the top 100 tumor clones, a median of roughly 53 were detected in paired uninvolved adjacent lung; some 28 were also among that lung's top 100. Because the study design was exploratory, TCR variables were selected using unadjusted p-values without false-discovery rate correction.

This TCR was recovered from a male donor older than 55 with stage II lung adenocarcinoma. The sequencing used peripheral blood mononuclear cells, collected before any cancer treatment.

The encoded CDR3 is CASSESPGGANVLTF. The nucleotide sequence reads as follows: TGCGCCAGCAGCGAATCTCCCGGTGGGGCCAACGTCCTGACTTTC. Recombination linked TRBV5-1 to TRBJ2-6, with no confident D gene call. The CDR3 sequence holds 15 residues, the cysteine and phenylalanine included. Only the CDR3 region is kept as DNA, spanning 45 bases read in frame from base 1. Deletion took 4 bases off V and 3 bases off J, with a span of 11 bases between the germline ends. CDR1 and CDR2 were assigned from the germline V gene as SGHRS and YFSETQ.